This TCR beta chain came from a study of CD8+ T cells in alopecia areata. With regard to this clone: Its antigen is still unknown.

Overall study results and limits: Among patients, TCR sharing was less clear than in mice, a difference possibly due in part to HLA diversity in the patient population.

As for treatment: oral pan-JAK inhibitor, 5-10 mg twice daily. Germline assignment: CDR1 MGHDK and CDR2 SYGVNS. Trimming cost V 3 bases and J 7 bases; bases outside gene matches: 2. The CDR3 runs to 14 residues. RNA was extracted and reverse transcribed into cDNA as the sequencing template. The protocol was immunoSEQ multiplex PCR, while the TCRdb copy is restricted to in-frame clones and leaves out a portion. The sample contains roughly 200,000 clones, roughly 53% of which appear only once. The chain recombines TRBV25-1 with TRBJ1-4; 10 bases match TRBD1. The origin of this receptor is a human donor with alopecia areata. Material: CD8+ T cells sorted from blood, obtained at week 24, from a patient treated with tofacitinib. The CDR3 sequence: CASSEGQGTEKLFF. CDR3 nucleotides: TGTGCCAGCAGTGAGGGACAGGGGACTGAAAAACTGTTTTTT.